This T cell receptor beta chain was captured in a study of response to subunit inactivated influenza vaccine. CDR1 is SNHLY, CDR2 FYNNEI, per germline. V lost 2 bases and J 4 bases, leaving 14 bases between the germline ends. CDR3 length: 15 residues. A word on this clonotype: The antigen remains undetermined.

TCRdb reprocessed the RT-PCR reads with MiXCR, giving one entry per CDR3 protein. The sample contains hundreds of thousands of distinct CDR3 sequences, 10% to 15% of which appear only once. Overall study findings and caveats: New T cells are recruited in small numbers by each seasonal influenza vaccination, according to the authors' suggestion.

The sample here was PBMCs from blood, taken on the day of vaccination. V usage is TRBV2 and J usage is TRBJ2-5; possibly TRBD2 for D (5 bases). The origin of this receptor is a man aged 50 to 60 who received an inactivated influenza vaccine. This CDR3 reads CASSELGVLGETQYF. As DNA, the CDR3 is TGTGCCAGCAGTGAATTGGGAGTATTGGGAGAGACCCAGTACTTC.